These 17 T cell receptor beta chains were all obtained from the same sample, sequenced in a study of metastatic and nonmetastatic thyroid tumors. Via MiXCR, TCRdb re-called the PCR reads. The table records 35,000 to 40,000 clones, about 29% of them present only once. No patient had received any treatment before thyroid surgery. Sequenced sample: blood. Source of these receptors: a male donor with papillary thyroid cancer or a benign thyroid nodule (not recorded which). Some clones in this sample may be carry-over from other donors' samples.

This clone occurred a few times. The chain combines TRBV12-3 or TRBV12-4 with TRBJ2-1; D call uncertain. The length of the CDR3 is 11 residues. V gave up 3 bases and J gave up 9 bases, with 6 bases separating them. CDR3 DNA sequence: TGTGCCAGCAGTTTTCTCCTTGAGCAGTTCTTC. It is translated as CASSFLLEQFF.

The J gene is TRBJ2-7, the V gene TRBV19, with D perhaps matching TRBD2 (6 bases). CDR1 is LNHDA, CDR2 SQIVND, per germline (reference sequence). This CDR3 contains 12 residues. V was trimmed by 5 bases and J by 5 bases, leaving 10 bases between them. This CDR3 reads CASSQTGDEQYF. The CDR3 region has the DNA TGTGCCAGTAGTCAAACGGGGGACGAGCAGTACTTC.

The chain links TRBV5-1 to TRBJ2-2; D is perhaps TRBD2 (5 bases). The V end was cut by 0 bases, the J end by 5 bases, with 11 bases between. Germline V gene data show CDR1 as SGHRS and CDR2 as YFSETQ. The CDR3 is 15 amino acids. The CDR3, as DNA: TGCGCCAGCAGCTTGGATCTAGCTTCTACCGGGGAGCTGTTTTTT. As protein: CASSLDLASTGELFF.

This sequence joins TRBV15 and TRBJ2-6; D gene uncertain. Trimming shortened V by 3 bases and J by 2 bases, and 8 bases separated the two germline ends. The CDR3 loop spans 15 amino acids. Germline assignment: CDR1 LNHNV and CDR2 YYDKDF (reference sequence). CDR3 bases: TGTGCCACCAGCAGGAAGGGTACTGGGGCCAACGTCCTGACTTTC. It is translated as CATSRKGTGANVLTF.

This clone was seen only a few times. This CDR3 is CASSQPGGYTF. The CDR3 region has the DNA TGTGCCAGCAGTCAGCCCGGTGGCTACACCTTC. V and J are TRBV6-2 or TRBV6-3 and TRBJ1-2; no firm D call. Germline assignment: CDR1 MNHEY and CDR2 SVGEGT. The CDR3 has 11 residues. With 5 bases removed from V and 7 bases from J, the gap between germline ends came to 8 bases.

This clone showed up just a few times. Written as DNA, the CDR3 is TGTGCCAGCAGCGTACTCTCTTTGGGATGGGGACAGCCCCAGCATTTT. Its protein is CASSVLSLGWGQPQHF. The V gene is TRBV6-2 or TRBV6-3, the J gene TRBJ1-5; D is uncertain. CDR3 length: 16 residues. The V and J ends lost 6 bases and 7 bases respectively, with 22 bases between them. Germline CDR1 and CDR2: MNHEY and SVGEGT.

This clone has just a few counts. This rearrangement joins TRBV29-1 to TRBJ1-1; D remains ambiguous. Trimming cost V 6 bases and J 1 base, with 9 bases left between them. Germline CDR1 is SQVTM and CDR2 is ANQGSEA. The CDR3 extends over 12 amino acids. In DNA form, the CDR3 reads TGCAGCGTACCCGGACGGAACACTGAAGCTTTCTTT. Encoded protein: CSVPGRNTEAFF.

This clone was picked up a small number of times. The V gene is TRBV6-1, the J gene TRBJ2-7; D is perhaps TRBD1 or TRBD2 (5 bases each). CDR3 length equals 12 residues. Germline V lookup: CDR1 MNHNS, CDR2 SASEGT. V was pared by 6 bases and J by 6 bases, with 12 bases between. CDR3 protein: CASRQTRGEQYF. The CDR3 coding sequence is TGTGCCAGCAGACAAACGAGGGGCGAGCAGTACTTC.

This clone is labeled medium-sized. The rearrangement uses TRBV20-1 and TRBJ2-1; 9 positions agree with TRBD2. CDR3 length equals 18 residues. Germline V gene lookup returns CDR1 DFQATT and CDR2 SNEGSKA (reference sequence). J was trimmed by 1 base and V by 5 bases; bases with no gene match: 15. CDR3 amino acids: CSARPWGSGSGSYNEQFF. Written as DNA, the CDR3 is TGCAGTGCTCGACCCTGGGGTAGCGGGAGTGGATCCTACAATGAGCAGTTCTTC.

This clone appeared many times. CDR3 DNA: TGTGCCAGTAGTATTTTTAATGCATGGTCAGGGGTGCTACAGCCCCAGCATTTT. This codes for CASSIFNAWSGVLQPQHF. This chain connects TRBV19 to TRBJ1-5, with a weak D call TRBD1 (6 bases). V dropped 3 bases and J dropped 7 bases, with 25 bases sitting between them. The CDR3 contains 18 residues. Germline V lookup: CDR1 LNHDA, CDR2 SQIVND (reference sequence).

Only a few counts were recorded for this clone. J is TRBJ2-3 and V is TRBV10-3, with TRBD1 identical over 9 bases. After removal of 4 bases from V and 4 bases from J, the junction contained 6 bases not matched to a gene. The CDR3 is made up of 15 amino acids. CDR1 ENHRY and CDR2 SYGVKD come from the germline V gene. CDR3 residues: CAISGPQGAADTQYF. In DNA form, the CDR3 reads TGTGCCATCAGTGGACCACAGGGGGCCGCAGATACGCAGTATTTT.

The genes are TRBV11-2 and TRBJ2-7, with D maybe TRBD1 (6 bases). Germline-derived CDR1 and CDR2 are SGHAT and FQNNGV. This CDR3 has 12 amino acids. Trimming pared 4 bases from V and 6 bases from J, leaving 10 bases between. The CDR3 coding sequence is TGTGCCAGCAGCTCAACAGGGTTCGAGCAGTACTTC. Its translation: CASSSTGFEQYF.

This clone was detected ten times or more. The chain links TRBV29-1 to TRBJ1-1, with 7 positions matching TRBD1. Per the germline V gene, CDR1 is SQVTM and CDR2 is ANQGSEA. The CDR3 is made up of 13 amino acids. V dropped 8 bases and J dropped 0; count of bases not matched to a gene: 6. The CDR3 is CSTGQSMNTEAFF. Written as DNA, the CDR3 is TGCAGCACGGGACAGTCCATGAACACTGAAGCTTTCTTT.

This clone showed up many times. V is TRBV28 and J is TRBJ2-7; 11 bases are a match to TRBD2. The length of the CDR3 is 16 residues. Germline V lookup: CDR1 MDHEN, CDR2 SYDVKM. The V and J ends lost 3 bases and 4 bases, in that order; junction bases with no gene match: 8. This CDR3 reads CASSFGGLAGAYEQYF. In DNA, the CDR3 is TGTGCCAGCAGTTTTGGCGGACTAGCGGGCGCATACGAGCAGTACTTC.

This clone showed up many times. This sequence joins TRBV2 and TRBJ2-3; weak D call: TRBD2 (5 bases). The length of the CDR3 is 12 residues. From germline, CDR1 is SNHLY and CDR2 FYNNEI. Trimming left V 7 bases short and J 1 base short, with 6 bases between. The CDR3 bases are TGTGCCAGCAAGAGGGGCACAGATACGCAGTATTTT. Its protein product is CASKRGTDTQYF.

V usage is TRBV4-1 and J usage is TRBJ2-7, with 8 bases matching TRBD1. V dropped 0 bases and J dropped 0; count of bases not matched to a gene: 4. Germline CDR1 reads MGHRA; CDR2 reads YSYEKL. This CDR3 spans 16 amino acids. CDR3 sequence: CASSQDQGALSYEQYF. CDR3 nucleotide sequence: TGCGCCAGCAGCCAAGATCAGGGGGCCCTCTCCTACGAGCAGTACTTC.

The rearrangement uses TRBV20-1 and TRBJ2-7; TRBD2 agrees at 11 bases. Germline V lookup: CDR1 DFQATT, CDR2 SNEGSKA (reference sequence). Trimming at V came to 5 bases and at J to 3 bases, leaving 6 bases not matched to a gene. This CDR3 has 14 residues. Here the CDR3 reads CSAGTSGRIYEQYF. Written as DNA, the CDR3 is TGCAGTGCTGGTACTAGCGGGAGAATCTACGAGCAGTACTTC.